The present entry profiles one T cell receptor (beta chain) with its context. J lost 5 bases, V lost 1 base, and 8 bases had no gene match. Germline CDR1 LGHNA, CDR2 YNFKEQ. CDR3 length: 15 amino acids. Negative isolation yielded CD8+ and CD4+ T cells; FACS enriched TEMRA cells. RNA in amounts of roughly 0.5 to 1 ug was reverse transcribed with random hexamers. MiXCR was run by TCRdb on the immunoSEQ multiplex PCR reads, yielding one entry per CDR3 protein. Seen here are hundreds of thousands of distinct CDR3 sequences, around 85% observed once, and the top ten hold around 0.2%. These data are taken from a study of CD8 T cells in Susac syndrome.

The chain has TRBV4-2 and TRBJ2-7; 7 bases line up with TRBD1. Sequencing input: CD8+ T cells from PBMCs. The clonotype was recovered from a human donor with multiple sclerosis. The CDR3 DNA follows: TGTGCCAGCAGCCAAGCCGACAGGGCCCCGGACGAGCAGTACTTC. Protein: CASSQADRAPDEQYF.